Included here is one T cell receptor (beta chain) sequence, with context. No cognate antigen has been identified for it. No base quality values were provided; no much bigger clone lies one nucleotide off. CDR1 SGHNT and CDR2 YENEEA were looked up in the germline V gene. The junction carries 16 bases between V and J, which are trimmed by 5 bases and 11 bases respectively. The CDR3 holds 14 amino acids from the cysteine to the phenylalanine. CDR3 DNA only is kept here, 42 bases in frame from base 1. Genomic DNA was isolated from the sorted cells so that the TCRbeta CDR3 region could be sequenced. The immunoSEQ Assay was used to sequence the TCRbeta CDR3 regions. This is the immuneACCESS table as TCRdb keeps it, with only in-frame sequences that have V and J called. A part of the clones is gone; compared with another copy, unresolved V genes explain less than half, and the rest is unexplained. The sample profile shows more than 20,000 clones; approximately 88% of them were found once. The ten top clones hold 8.5% to 10% of the sample.

These data belong to a study of OX40 agonist ivuxolimab in advanced cancers. Broadly, across the study: Ivuxolimab was a fully human IgG2 agonistic monoclonal antibody targeting the costimulatory receptor OX40 (CD134). Intravenous ivuxolimab was administered to patients every 2 weeks at six dose levels: 0.01, 0.1, 0.3, 1.5, 3 and 10 mg/kg. Of the 50 to 55 patients in dose escalation, about 20 had hepatocellular carcinoma, about 15 had melanoma, 9 had renal cell carcinoma and 9 had head and neck cancer. The dose-escalation cohort was roughly 83% male with a mean age of about 65 years, ranging from 23 to 79. Patients were allowed to have had prior anti-PD-1, anti-PD-L1 or anti-CTLA-4 therapy, and approximately 39% of the dose-escalation patients had been treated with checkpoint inhibitors. Partial responses occurred in three dose-escalation patients: two with cutaneous melanoma and one with hepatocellular carcinoma. The purpose of peripheral TCRbeta sequencing was to test whether ivuxolimab changed TCR sequence diversity and led to clonal T-cell expansion. The paper reports the monotherapy dose-escalation portion (N of about 54 patients) of the phase I ivuxolimab trial.

Broad study findings and their caveats: In the 0.1-3.0 mg/kg groups, partial responders had among the lowest normalized peripheral clonal expansion, particularly in CD8+ T cells. Which antigens the clonally expanded peripheral T cells were specific for was not determined. At doses of 0.1 to 3.0 mg/kg, clonal expansion of both CD4+ and CD8+ blood T cells was observed from baseline to week 6. After ivuxolimab, expanded clones were on average more numerous among CD8+ T cells than among CD4+ T cells. Low levels of normalized T-cell clonal expansion were also seen in some patients who did not respond.

Patients with autoimmune disease history or receiving systemic immunosuppression were excluded from the trial. In every dose cohort, peripheral blood was drawn for TCR sequencing at baseline, cycle 4 day 1, and cycle 7 day 1. Samples were obtained from an open-label, multicenter, first-in-human phase I dose-escalation trial of ivuxolimab. Adults with locally advanced or metastatic head and neck squamous cell, hepatocellular, melanoma or renal cell carcinoma were enrolled in the trial. Before TCR sequencing, CD4+ T cells and CD8+ T cells from peripheral blood were sorted into separate populations. The TCR comes from an adult with an advanced solid tumor such as melanoma, head and neck, liver or kidney cancer. The V and J segments used are TRBV11-3 and TRBJ1-6; TRBD1 is perhaps the D gene, given 6 matching bases. Here the sequenced sample was CD4+ or CD8+ T cells sorted from blood, taken in a trial of the OX40 agonist ivuxolimab. The DNA sequence follows: TGTGCCAGCAGCCCCAATACAGGGCGGACACCCCTCCACTTT. Translated, it gives CASSPNTGRTPLHF.